Below are 12 T cell receptor beta chains sequenced from a single sample in a study of shared clonotypes between healthy human individuals. The method was immunoSEQ multiplex PCR; TCRdb's version includes in-frame clones alone and lacks a portion of them. In the table there are around 510,000 clones, around 95% of which are singletons. Sequencing used naive CD4+ T cells sorted from blood. Documented subset: CD45RA+ positively selected. The source of these receptors is a woman in her thirties in good health.

The chain combines TRBV7-8 with TRBJ1-2, with a tentative D call TRBD1 (5 bases). The CDR3 loop spans 14 amino acids. Trimming cost V 4 bases and J 7 bases, with 16 bases left between them. Germline V gene sequence: CDR1 SGHVS, CDR2 FQNEAQ. The CDR3 DNA sequence: TGTGCCAGCAGCTCAACGACCCAGGGCGGTGGCTACACCTTC. Translated: CASSSTTQGGGYTF. Full variable domain (remainder filled in from reference TRBV7-8 and TRBJ1-2): GAGVSQSPRYKVAKRGQDVALRCDPISGHVSLFWYQQALGQGPEFLTYFQNEAQLDKSGLPSDRFFAERPEGSVSTLKIQRTQQEDSAVYLCASSSTTQGGGYTFGSGTRLTVV.

The V call is TRBV5-1, the J call TRBJ1-1; D not resolved. V was clipped by 3 bases and J by 0 bases, with 6 bases between them. CDR3 length equals 13 residues. Germline V lookup: CDR1 SGHRS, CDR2 YFSETQ. CDR3 sequence (DNA): TGCGCCAGCAGCTCCTTTATGAACACTGAAGCTTTCTTT. It specifies CASSSFMNTEAFF.

The J gene is TRBJ1-2, the V gene TRBV28, with D possibly TRBD1 on 6 matching bases. With 9 bases removed from V and 4 bases from J, the gap between germline ends came to 12 bases. Germline V gives CDR1 MDHEN, CDR2 SYDVKM. There are 12 residues in the CDR3. The CDR3 region has the DNA TGTGCCAGTCAAACAGGGCGCTATGGCTACACCTTC. Its protein product is CASQTGRYGYTF.

V and J are TRBV5-1 and TRBJ2-5; either TRBD1 or TRBD2 may supply D (5 bases each). V lost 7 bases and J 1 base, leaving 17 bases between the germline ends. Germline values: CDR1 SGHRS, CDR2 YFSETQ. The CDR3 has 15 residues. This CDR3 is CASFGAPGVQETQYF. CDR3 DNA sequence: TGCGCCAGCTTTGGGGCTCCCGGGGTCCAAGAGACCCAGTACTTC.

V gene TRBV5-1 combines with J gene TRBJ2-1; D gene ambiguous. This CDR3 has 15 residues. Germline CDR1 reads SGHRS; CDR2 reads YFSETQ. V lost 1 base, J lost 5 bases, and 13 bases lay in between. CDR3 amino acids: CASSLLSLTNNEQFF. The DNA for the CDR3 is TGCGCCAGCAGCTTGCTAAGTCTGACCAACAATGAGCAGTTCTTC.

The J gene is TRBJ2-1, the V gene TRBV27; 9 bases agree with TRBD2. Losses at the gene ends were 7 bases for V and 2 bases for J; bases not matched to a gene: 6. This CDR3 is built from 15 residues. Germline V gene sequence: CDR1 MNHEY, CDR2 SMNVEV (reference sequence). CDR3 coding DNA: TGTGCCAGCACTGTGGCGGGAGGGCCCTACAATGAGCAGTTCTTC. Its translation is CASTVAGGPYNEQFF.

This clone was counted a few times. As DNA, the CDR3 is TGTGCCAGCAGTTCCGCGGAACGGCTGCCCCAGCATTTT. It encodes CASSSAERLPQHF. The gene calls are TRBV6-6 and TRBJ1-5, with D unresolved. Germline V gives CDR1 MNHNY, CDR2 SVGAGI (reference sequence). There are 13 residues in the CDR3. Trimming cost V 4 bases and J 9 bases, with 13 bases left between them.

This chain joins TRBV5-4 and TRBJ2-5, with TRBD2 matching over 7 bases. V trimming: 1 base; J trimming: 2 bases; junction bases outside the gene matches: 5. The CDR3 length is 15 residues. Per the germline V gene, CDR1 is SGHNT and CDR2 is YYREEE (reference sequence). CDR3 nucleotide sequence: TGTGCCAGCAGCTTGCACATGGGGGGGCAAGAGACCCAGTACTTC. Translated, it gives CASSLHMGGQETQYF.

The chain joins TRBV4-2 to TRBJ2-2; the D is unclear. V shed 0 bases and J shed 5 bases, with 13 bases lying between them. CDR1 LGHNA and CDR2 YNFKEQ come from the germline V gene. This CDR3 has 16 residues. CDR3 in amino acids: CASSQDRRLETGELFF. In DNA form, the CDR3 reads TGTGCCAGCAGCCAAGACAGGCGCCTAGAGACCGGGGAGCTGTTTTTT.

The CDR3: CASSLSRGADTQYF. CDR3 DNA sequence: TGTGCCAGCAGCTTGTCCCGGGGAGCAGATACGCAGTATTTT. The chain carries TRBV7-2 and TRBJ2-3, with TRBD2 as a possible D gene (5 bases). Per the germline V gene, CDR1 is SGHTA and CDR2 is FQGNSA. The CDR3 covers 14 residues. The ends were cut back, 3 bases at V and 4 bases at J, with 11 bases in the middle.

The chain has TRBV18 and TRBJ1-4; D is perhaps TRBD1 (5 bases). V gave up 1 base and J gave up 3 bases, with 15 bases separating them. The germline gives CDR1 KGHSH, CDR2 LQKENI. The CDR3 sequence is 17 residues long. In nucleotides, the CDR3 is TGTGCCAGCTCACCACTCCCCCCCGGGACCGCTAATGAAAAACTGTTTTTT. Translation gives CASSPLPPGTANEKLFF.

V is TRBV6-1 and J is TRBJ1-2; D unclear. V was cut by 3 bases and J by 4 bases, with 12 bases left in between. The CDR3 contains 14 residues. Looked up from germline, CDR1 is MNHNS and CDR2 is SASEGT. The CDR3 spells CASSDPGVTYGYTF. As DNA, the CDR3 is TGTGCCAGCAGTGACCCCGGGGTTACCTATGGCTACACCTTC.